This TCR beta chain was retrieved from a study of CD8 T cells in Susac syndrome (dated by TCRdb to about 2019). Background on the whole study: Repertoire sequencing was used to test whether CD8+ T cell activation and differentiation in Susac syndrome was antigen driven. The research as a whole found: The TCR sequencing and HLA analysis was acknowledged to have included a relatively small number of individuals.

The CDR3 measures 13 amino acids from cysteine to phenylalanine. Only the CDR3 part of the read is kept: 39 bases, read in frame from the first base. CDR1 LNHNV and CDR2 YYDKDF were looked up in the germline V gene (reference sequence). The trim is 3 bases for V and 0 bases for J, with a gap of 4 bases between the germline ends. For this clonotype: Its specific antigen is unknown. No much larger clone is present one base from it, and per-base qualities are unavailable.

Peripheral blood CD8+ and CD4+ T cells from healthy donors, Susac syndrome patients and multiple sclerosis patients were profiled by high-throughput TCR beta sequencing. The multiple sclerosis controls were treatment-naive patients who had stable or active relapsing-remitting disease and met the revised McDonald criteria. Bulk CD8+ and CD4+ T cells were purified magnetically by negative isolation, whereas CD8+ TEMRA cells were enriched by FACS. Blood was collected in EDTA tubes and processed within 24 hours, with PBMCs isolated through density gradient centrifugation. PBMCs intended for TCR sequencing were frozen in liquid nitrogen and were later thawed in a 37 degrees C water bath. The sorted or isolated CD4+, CD8+ and CD8+ TEMRA cells reached a purity of at least 90%. RNA was extracted using the RNeasy kit, and roughly 0.5 to 1 ug of the RNA was reverse transcribed with random hexamers. The immunoSEQ multiplex PCR assay, which covers 54 Vbeta and 13 Jbeta segments, was used to amplify TCR beta CDR3 regions. Bias from PCR amplification was corrected by using a synthetic template baseline for primer optimization and for computational correction. Per the source publication's procedure: Reads were annotated to V, D and J genes per IMGT and analyzed with immunoSEQ Analyzer, keeping only productive sequences. Clonality was calculated as one minus the Shannon entropy normalized by log2 of the number of productive unique sequences. Public and private clones were assessed among the 100 most prevalent clones of each patient and control. Clones were defined as Susac-specific when absent from the healthy and MS cohorts, from over 950 published viral clones and from other ImmuneACCESS disease sequences. TCRdb reran the public reads through fastp at Q25 and MiXCR, keeping productive beta chains. Each entry is one CDR3 protein sequence, shown with its most common DNA and genes. TCRdb, rather than the study authors, made the V and J calls. The sample table shows approximately 270,000 distinct CDR3 sequences, and 80% to 95% are seen once. The top ten constitute less than 0.075% of the sample.

The sample was CD4+ T cells from PBMCs. This clonotype was sampled from a human donor with multiple sclerosis. The sequence joins TRBV15 to TRBJ2-3; the D gene assignment is ambiguous. The CDR3 region: CATSSLSTDTQYF. The sequence in DNA is TGTGCCACCAGCAGCCTCAGCACAGATACGCAGTATTTT.